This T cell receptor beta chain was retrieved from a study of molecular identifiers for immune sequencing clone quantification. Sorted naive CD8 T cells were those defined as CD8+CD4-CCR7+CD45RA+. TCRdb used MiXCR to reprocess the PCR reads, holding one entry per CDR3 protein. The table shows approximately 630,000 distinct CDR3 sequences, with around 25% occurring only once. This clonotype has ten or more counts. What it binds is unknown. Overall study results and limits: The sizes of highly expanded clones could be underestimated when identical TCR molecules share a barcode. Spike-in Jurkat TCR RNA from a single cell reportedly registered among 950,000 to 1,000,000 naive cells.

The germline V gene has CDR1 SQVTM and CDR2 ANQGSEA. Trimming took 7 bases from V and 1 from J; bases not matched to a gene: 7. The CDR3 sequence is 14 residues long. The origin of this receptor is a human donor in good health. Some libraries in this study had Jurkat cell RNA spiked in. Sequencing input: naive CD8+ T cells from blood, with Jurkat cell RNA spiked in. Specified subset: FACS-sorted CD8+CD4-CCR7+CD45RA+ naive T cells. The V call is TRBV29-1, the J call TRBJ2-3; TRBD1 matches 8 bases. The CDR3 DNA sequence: TGCAGCGCTGCAGGGGGCTTTGGCACAGATACGCAGTATTTT. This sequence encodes CSAAGGFGTDTQYF.